Below, 28 T cell receptor beta chains from the same sample are listed, as sequenced in a study of identical twins. TCRdb passed the 5' RACE reads through MiXCR, listing each CDR3 protein once. The table shows roughly 750,000 distinct CDR3 sequences, with about 20% occurring only once. The same specimen was also included in a second study, on T cells expressing NK-cell markers.

Sequenced material: PBMCs. The receptor set was obtained from a woman under 30 in good health.

This clonotype has a handful of counts. The chain employs TRBV24-1 and TRBJ1-3, with unresolved D. The ends were cut back, 4 bases at V and 0 bases at J, with 24 bases in the middle. The CDR3 extends over 20 amino acids. The germline V gene encodes CDR1 KGHDR and CDR2 SFDVKD. The CDR3 region has the DNA TGTGCCACCAGTGAGCGCCGGGAAACAAACAAAATCTTCTCTGGAAACACCATATATTTT. Translated: CATSERRETNKIFSGNTIYF.

This clonotype was recorded at least ten times. The V and J genes are TRBV15 and TRBJ2-7; a weak D match, TRBD1 (5 bases). The CDR3 length is 11 residues. V lost 5 bases to trimming and J lost 6 bases, with 8 bases between them. CDR1 is LNHNV, CDR2 YYDKDF, per germline (reference sequence). The CDR3 region is CATSDRGEQYF. CDR3 coding DNA: TGTGCCACCAGCGACAGAGGCGAGCAGTACTTC.

The sample holds one count of this clonotype. The rearrangement links TRBV24-1 to TRBJ2-1; either TRBD1 or TRBD2 may fit D (6 bases each). CDR3 length equals 13 residues. Trimming shortened V by 9 bases and J by 6 bases, and 14 bases separated the two germline ends. CDR1 is KGHDR, CDR2 SFDVKD, per germline. The CDR3 DNA is TGTGCCACCCGGGGGCCTTATAGCAATGAGCAGTTCTTC. Its protein product is CATRGPYSNEQFF.

The V and J genes are TRBV6-1 and TRBJ2-6, with D possibly being TRBD1 or TRBD2 (6 bases each). From germline, CDR1 is MNHNS and CDR2 SASEGT. CDR3 length equals 16 residues. V was shortened by 8 bases and J by 0 bases, with 14 bases between the two germline ends. As DNA, the CDR3 is TGTGCCAGCTTGAGGGGGGTCAACTCTGGGGCCAACGTCCTGACTTTC. It codes for CASLRGVNSGANVLTF.

This clonotype was observed a handful of times. The chain recombines TRBV12-3 or TRBV12-4 with TRBJ2-1, with D perhaps TRBD1 or TRBD2 (6 bases each). The V end lost 6 bases, the J end lost 6 bases, and 18 bases lay between the germline ends. This CDR3 has 15 residues. In nucleotides, the CDR3 is TGTGCCAGCAGCCGCAGTGAGTGGGGGGCCAATGAGCAGTTCTTC. This translates into CASSRSEWGANEQFF.

This chain uses TRBV5-1 with TRBJ2-3; 12 bases line up with TRBD2. Germline CDR1 is SGHRS and CDR2 is YFSETQ. The CDR3 spans 15 residues. V lost 5 bases, J lost 2 bases, and 3 bases stayed unmatched. CDR3 sequence reads: CASRTSGGLTDTQYF. The CDR3 DNA reads as TGCGCCAGCAGGACTAGCGGGGGCCTCACAGATACGCAGTATTTT.

This clonotype was counted at least ten times. One junction end does not reproduce the germline sequence, and a read error may be involved. The V call is TRBV5-1, the J call TRBJ1-5, with a weak D call TRBD1 (5 bases). The CDR3 length is 14 residues. Germline lookup yields CDR1 SGHRS and CDR2 YFSETQ. CDR3: CASSLGGSNQPQHF. As DNA, the CDR3 is TGTGCCAGCAGCCTCGGGGGTAGCAATCAGCCCCAGCATTTT.

This clonotype has just a few counts. The chain employs TRBV5-1 and TRBJ2-3; 8 bases align to TRBD2. Losses at the gene ends were 2 bases for V and 4 bases for J; bases not matched to a gene: 6. CDR1 and CDR2 (germline): SGHRS, YFSETQ. CDR3 length: 15 amino acids. CDR3 nucleotides: TGCGCCAGCAGCTTCAATCCGGGAGGGCCAGATACGCAGTATTTT. Its translation: CASSFNPGGPDTQYF.

This chain uses TRBV5-8 with TRBJ2-5; D is perhaps TRBD1 (5 bases). Trimming pared 4 bases from V and 11 bases from J, leaving 12 bases between. CDR1 SGHTS and CDR2 YDEGEE come from the germline V gene. The CDR3 is made up of 11 amino acids. DNA for the CDR3: TGTGCCAGCAGCCCCCCAGGGAAGCAGTACTTC. Protein product: CASSPPGKQYF. Together with reference TRBV5-8 and TRBJ2-5, the CDR3 gives the full variable domain: EAGVTQSPTHLIKTRGQQATLRCSPISGHTSVYWYQQALGLGLQFLLWYDEGEERNRGNFPPRFSGRQFPNYSSELNVNALELEDSALYLCASSPPGKQYFGPGTRLLVL.

V gene TRBV6-1 combines with J gene TRBJ2-1; 7 positions match TRBD2. The V gene end was trimmed by 7 bases and the J gene end by 0 bases; junction bases not matched to a gene: 6. The germline V gene has CDR1 MNHNS and CDR2 SASEGT. The CDR3 totals 15 residues. CDR3: CASTGGTTSYNEQFF. The CDR3, as DNA: TGTGCCAGCACTGGAGGGACTACCTCCTACAATGAGCAGTTCTTC.

The chain carries TRBV7-6 and TRBJ2-1; no reliable D call. Deletions cut 5 bases from V and 3 bases from J, with 14 bases between. CDR1 and CDR2 from the germline V gene are SGHVS and FNYEAQ. The CDR3 runs 15 residues. The CDR3 DNA reads as TGTGCCAGCAGCCCCCCGGCAGGCCGCTACAATGAGCAGTTCTTC. Its translation is CASSPPAGRYNEQFF.

The chain has TRBV12-3 or TRBV12-4 and TRBJ2-1; D not resolved. Trimming took off 0 bases at V and 7 bases at J, with 7 bases between the two ends. The CDR3 is 13 amino acids. The DNA for the CDR3 is TGTGCCAGCAGTTTAGCCCAGTTGAATGAGCAGTTCTTC. Translating gives CASSLAQLNEQFF.

The V call is TRBV29-1, the J call TRBJ2-7, with D tentatively TRBD1 (5 bases). The germline V gene has CDR1 SQVTM and CDR2 ANQGSEA. V shed 1 base and J shed 2 bases, with 6 bases lying between them. The CDR3 has 12 residues. CDR3 sequence (DNA): TGCAGCGTTGAAGGGGGCACCTACGAGCAGTACTTC. This gives the protein CSVEGGTYEQYF.

This clonotype has a handful of counts. This chain connects TRBV7-9 to TRBJ2-1; D may be TRBD1 (5 bases). V was pared by 1 base and J by 0 bases, with 10 bases between. Germline CDR1 and CDR2: SEHNR and FQNEAQ (reference sequence). The CDR3 length is 16 residues. The chain's CDR3 is CASSLVRGSSYNEQFF. CDR3 nucleotides: TGTGCCAGCAGCTTAGTTAGGGGCAGCTCCTACAATGAGCAGTTCTTC.

V is TRBV10-2 and J is TRBJ2-7; D unclear. The V end lost 10 bases, the J end lost 3 bases, and 19 bases lay between the germline ends. CDR1 and CDR2 from the germline V gene are WSHSY and SAAADI. CDR3 size: 14 residues. The CDR3 nucleotides read TGCGCCACCCGCCCCAGGACCGTTAGCTACGAGCAGTACTTC. Translated, it gives CATRPRTVSYEQYF.

This clonotype was recorded a few times. The chain combines TRBV3-1 with TRBJ2-7; tentatively, D is TRBD1 or TRBD2 (5 bases each). The CDR3 consists of 15 residues. CDR1 is LGHDT, CDR2 YNNKEL, per germline (reference sequence). V was clipped by 1 base and J by 8 bases, with 18 bases between them. The CDR3 DNA sequence: TGTGCCAGCAGCCAAGGGTATACTAGAGGGGTCAAGCAGTACTTC. Its protein is CASSQGYTRGVKQYF.

This clonotype was counted a single time. The genes are TRBV3-1 and TRBJ1-1; D unclear. The germline gives CDR1 LGHDT, CDR2 YNNKEL (reference sequence). The CDR3 runs 16 residues. V was pared by 2 bases and J by 0 bases, with 13 bases between. CDR3 DNA sequence: TGTGCCAGCAGCCAATTTGGCTTCCCGATGAACACTGAAGCTTTCTTT. This encodes CASSQFGFPMNTEAFF.

The chain couples TRBV20-1 to TRBJ2-5; TRBD2 agrees at 9 bases. The J segment lost 1 base and the V segment lost 5 bases, leaving 11 bases of the junction unmatched. The CDR3 is 16 residues long. Germline CDR1 and CDR2: DFQATT and SNEGSKA (reference sequence). The CDR3 region is CSAGGPGGGVQETQYF. CDR3 sequence (DNA): TGCAGTGCTGGGGGTCCGGGCGGGGGGGTCCAAGAGACCCAGTACTTC.

This clonotype was detected a few times. The chain couples TRBV29-1 to TRBJ1-1; D is undetermined. The CDR3 has 9 residues. Trimming shortened V by 5 bases and J by 6 bases, and 4 bases separated the two germline ends. Germline V gene lookup returns CDR1 SQVTM and CDR2 ANQGSEA. This CDR3 is CSVYPEAFF. CDR3 bases: TGCAGCGTTTACCCTGAAGCTTTCTTT.

This clonotype was seen a handful of times. The chain combines TRBV12-3 or TRBV12-4 with TRBJ1-4, with D hard to call. The CDR3 runs to 12 residues. Trimming left V 5 bases short and J 7 bases short, with 8 bases between. CDR3 sequence reads: CASSREVEKLFF. The CDR3 DNA reads as TGTGCCAGCAGTCGCGAAGTTGAAAAACTGTTTTTT.

This chain connects TRBV29-1 to TRBJ2-1, with 9 bases matching TRBD2. From germline, CDR1 is SQVTM and CDR2 ANQGSEA. The CDR3 sequence is 16 residues long. V gave up 4 bases and J gave up 7 bases; unmatched junction bases: 14. This chain's CDR3 is CSVVGIAGVYENEQFF. The DNA of the CDR3 is TGCAGCGTTGTGGGGATAGCGGGAGTTTATGAGAATGAGCAGTTCTTC.

The chain uses TRBV7-9 and TRBJ1-2; D perhaps matches TRBD1 (5 bases). Looked up from germline, CDR1 is SEHNR and CDR2 is FQNEAQ (reference sequence). This CDR3 comprises 13 residues. Trimming stripped 3 bases from V and 7 bases from J, with 12 bases between. In DNA form, the CDR3 reads TGTGCCAGCAGCTTCCTGGCCCAGGGTGGCTACACCTTC. It codes for CASSFLAQGGYTF. Filled out from reference TRBV7-9 and TRBJ1-2, the complete variable domain reads DTGVSQNPRHKITKRGQNVTFRCDPISEHNRLYWYRQTLGQGPEFLTYFQNEAQLEKSRLLSDRFSAERPKGSFSTLEIQRTEQGDSAMYLCASSFLAQGGYTFGSGTRLTVV.

This clonotype was seen repeatedly, ten times or more. The chain couples TRBV29-1 to TRBJ2-2, with a possible D match to TRBD2 (5 bases). V was pared by 4 bases and J by 1 base, with 10 bases between. The germline gives CDR1 SQVTM, CDR2 ANQGSEA. This CDR3 contains 14 residues. Here the CDR3 DNA reads TGCAGCGTTGGAAGCGGAAAGAACACCGGGGAGCTGTTTTTT. It encodes CSVGSGKNTGELFF.

This clonotype was detected ten times or more. V and J are TRBV29-1 and TRBJ2-1; TRBD2 matches 14 bases. Germline trimming cut 7 bases from V and 4 bases from J; bases unmatched to any gene: 12. CDR1 is SQVTM, CDR2 ANQGSEA, per germline. The CDR3 spans 17 residues. CDR3 amino acids: CSAVAGTSGRSYNEQFF. In nucleotides, the CDR3 is TGCAGCGCCGTCGCCGGGACTAGCGGGAGAAGTTACAATGAGCAGTTCTTC.

This chain uses TRBV29-1 with TRBJ2-5, with 8 bases aligning to TRBD1. Germline-derived CDR1 and CDR2 are SQVTM and ANQGSEA. V dropped 6 bases and J dropped 7; count of bases not matched to a gene: 22. CDR3 size: 17 residues. Here the CDR3 reads CSVWISDRAFPIGTQYF. The CDR3 DNA reads TGCAGCGTATGGATCTCGGACAGGGCCTTCCCCATAGGGACCCAGTACTTC.

V gene TRBV12-3 or TRBV12-4 combines with J gene TRBJ2-1, with D hard to call. V lost 2 bases, J lost 12 bases, and 14 bases lay in between. The length of the CDR3 is 13 residues. The CDR3, as DNA: TGTGCCAGCAGTTTAAAGTCGACCACCGGGCAGTTCTTC. Protein: CASSLKSTTGQFF.

This clonotype turned up a few times. The CDR3 nucleotides read TGTGCCAGCAGCAACTCGCAAAACATTCAGTACTTC. It is translated as CASSNSQNIQYF. The genes are TRBV6-6 and TRBJ2-4; D is unclear. V gave up 6 bases and J gave up 5 bases, with 8 bases separating them. From germline, CDR1 is MNHNY and CDR2 SVGAGI (reference sequence). The CDR3 has 12 amino acids.

This clonotype was seen more than once but under ten times. The rearrangement uses TRBV15 and TRBJ2-3, with D hard to call. The CDR3 has 12 residues. Trimming cost V 8 bases and J 4 bases, with 10 bases left between them. Germline V gene lookup returns CDR1 LNHNV and CDR2 YYDKDF (reference sequence). The CDR3 sequence: CATAYYADTQYF. CDR3 nucleotide sequence: TGTGCCACCGCCTATTACGCAGATACGCAGTATTTT.